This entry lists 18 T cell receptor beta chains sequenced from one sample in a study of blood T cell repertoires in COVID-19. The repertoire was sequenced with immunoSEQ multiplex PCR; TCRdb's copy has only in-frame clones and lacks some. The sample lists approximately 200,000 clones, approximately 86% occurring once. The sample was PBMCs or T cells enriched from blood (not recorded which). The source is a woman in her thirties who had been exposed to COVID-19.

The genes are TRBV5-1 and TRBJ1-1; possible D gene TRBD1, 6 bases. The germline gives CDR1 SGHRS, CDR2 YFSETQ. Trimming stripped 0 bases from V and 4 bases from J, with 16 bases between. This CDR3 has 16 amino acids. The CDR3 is CASSLVTGMSSTEAFF. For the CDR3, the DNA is TGCGCCAGCAGCTTGGTTACAGGGATGAGTAGCACTGAAGCTTTCTTT.

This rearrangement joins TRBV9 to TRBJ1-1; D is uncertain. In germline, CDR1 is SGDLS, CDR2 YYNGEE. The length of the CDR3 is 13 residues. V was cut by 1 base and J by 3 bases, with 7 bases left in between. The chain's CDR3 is CASSVFGDTEAFF. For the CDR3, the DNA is TGTGCCAGCAGCGTATTCGGGGACACTGAAGCTTTCTTT.

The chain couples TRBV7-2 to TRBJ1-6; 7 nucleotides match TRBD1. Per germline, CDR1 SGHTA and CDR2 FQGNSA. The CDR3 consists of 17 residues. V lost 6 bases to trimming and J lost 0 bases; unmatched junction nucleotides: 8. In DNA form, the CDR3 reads TGTGCCAGCAGAAGATCACAGGGGAGCTCCTATAATTCACCCCTCCACTTT. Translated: CASRRSQGSSYNSPLHF.

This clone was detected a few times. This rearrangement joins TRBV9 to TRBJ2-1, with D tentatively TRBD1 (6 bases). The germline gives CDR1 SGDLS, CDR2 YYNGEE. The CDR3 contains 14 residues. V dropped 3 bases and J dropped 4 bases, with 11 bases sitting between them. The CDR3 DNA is TGTGCCAGCAGCGGCGAAGGGGGTTACAATGAGCAGTTCTTC. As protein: CASSGEGGYNEQFF.

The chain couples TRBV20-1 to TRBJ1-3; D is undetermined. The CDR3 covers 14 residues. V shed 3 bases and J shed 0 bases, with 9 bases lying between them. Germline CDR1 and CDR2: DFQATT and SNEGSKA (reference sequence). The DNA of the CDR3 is TGCAGTGCTAGTTACGGTTACTCTGGAAACACCATATATTTT. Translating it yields CSASYGYSGNTIYF.

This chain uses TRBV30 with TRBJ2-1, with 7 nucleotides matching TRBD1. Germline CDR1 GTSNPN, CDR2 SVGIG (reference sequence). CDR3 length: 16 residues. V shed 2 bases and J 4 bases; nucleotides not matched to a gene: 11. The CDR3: CAWSSTGDRSYNEQFF. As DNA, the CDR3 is TGTGCCTGGAGTTCAACTGGGGACAGAAGTTACAATGAGCAGTTCTTC.

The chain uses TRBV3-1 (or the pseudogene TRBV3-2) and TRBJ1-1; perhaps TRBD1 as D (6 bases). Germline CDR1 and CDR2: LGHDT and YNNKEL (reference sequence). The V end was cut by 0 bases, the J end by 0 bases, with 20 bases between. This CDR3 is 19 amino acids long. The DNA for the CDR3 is TGTGCCAGCAGCCAAGAAGGGCCCAGGGGATGGAGCATGAACACTGAAGCTTTCTTT. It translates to CASSQEGPRGWSMNTEAFF.

CDR3 DNA: TGTGCCAGCAGTTATCAGGGGGCGGTTGAAGCTTTCTTT. Its translation: CASSYQGAVEAFF. The chain is built from TRBV27 and TRBJ1-1; 8 bases are shared with TRBD1. V lost 4 bases and J lost 7; bases outside the gene matches: 5. Per germline, CDR1 MNHEY and CDR2 SMNVEV (reference sequence). This CDR3 is built from 13 residues.

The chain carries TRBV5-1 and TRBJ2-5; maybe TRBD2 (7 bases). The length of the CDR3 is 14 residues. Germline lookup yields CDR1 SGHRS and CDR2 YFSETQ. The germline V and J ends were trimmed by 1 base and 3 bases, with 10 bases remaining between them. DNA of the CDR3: TGCGCCAGCAGCTTGAGGGGGGGCGAAGAGACCCAGTACTTC. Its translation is CASSLRGGEETQYF.

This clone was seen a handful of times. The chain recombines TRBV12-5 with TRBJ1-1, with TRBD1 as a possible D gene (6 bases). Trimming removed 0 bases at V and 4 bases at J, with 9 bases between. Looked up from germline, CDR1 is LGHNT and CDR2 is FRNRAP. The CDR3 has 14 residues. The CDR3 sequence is CASGLVLQGTEAFF. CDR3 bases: TGTGCTAGTGGTTTGGTACTACAGGGCACTGAAGCTTTCTTT.

CDR3 residues: CASTPGRGPSGNTIYF. DNA of the CDR3: TGTGCCAGTACCCCAGGTAGGGGGCCCTCTGGAAACACCATATATTTT. The rearrangement uses TRBV19 and TRBJ1-3; 7 bases fit TRBD1. J lost 0 bases, V lost 7 bases, and 9 bases had no gene match. This CDR3 is built from 16 residues. In germline, CDR1 is LNHDA, CDR2 SQIVND (reference sequence).

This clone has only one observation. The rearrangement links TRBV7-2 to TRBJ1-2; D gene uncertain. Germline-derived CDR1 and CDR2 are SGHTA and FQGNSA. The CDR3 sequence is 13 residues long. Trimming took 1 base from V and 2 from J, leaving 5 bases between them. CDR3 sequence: CASSLGGNYGYTF. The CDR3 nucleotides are TGTGCCAGCAGCTTAGGAGGGAACTATGGCTACACCTTC.

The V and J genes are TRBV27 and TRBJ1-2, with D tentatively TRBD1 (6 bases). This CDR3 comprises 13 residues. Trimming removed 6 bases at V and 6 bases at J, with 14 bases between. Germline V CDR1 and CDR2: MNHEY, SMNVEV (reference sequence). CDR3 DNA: TGTGCCAGCAGGACCAGGGGAGGGAATGGCTACACCTTC. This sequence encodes CASRTRGGNGYTF.

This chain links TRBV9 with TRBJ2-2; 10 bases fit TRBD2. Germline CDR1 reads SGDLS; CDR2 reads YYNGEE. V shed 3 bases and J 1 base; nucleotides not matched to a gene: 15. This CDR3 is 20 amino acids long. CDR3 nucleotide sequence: TGTGCCAGCAGCGCAAAGCGGGGGACTAGCGTCCTTAAGAACACCGGGGAGCTGTTTTTT. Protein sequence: CASSAKRGTSVLKNTGELFF.

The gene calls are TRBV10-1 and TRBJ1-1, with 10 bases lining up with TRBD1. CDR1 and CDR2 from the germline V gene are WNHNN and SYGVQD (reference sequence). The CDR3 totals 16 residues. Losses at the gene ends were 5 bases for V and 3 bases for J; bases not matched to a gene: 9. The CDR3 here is CASSIGTGAGDTEAFF. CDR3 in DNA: TGCGCCAGCAGTATTGGGACAGGGGCAGGGGACACTGAAGCTTTCTTT.

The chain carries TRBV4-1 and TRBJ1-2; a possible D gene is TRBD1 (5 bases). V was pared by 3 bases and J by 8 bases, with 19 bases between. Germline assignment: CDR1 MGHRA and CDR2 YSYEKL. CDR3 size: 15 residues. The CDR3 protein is CASSQDRQSVRGYTF. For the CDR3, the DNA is TGCGCCAGCAGCCAGGACCGACAGAGCGTAAGGGGCTACACCTTC.

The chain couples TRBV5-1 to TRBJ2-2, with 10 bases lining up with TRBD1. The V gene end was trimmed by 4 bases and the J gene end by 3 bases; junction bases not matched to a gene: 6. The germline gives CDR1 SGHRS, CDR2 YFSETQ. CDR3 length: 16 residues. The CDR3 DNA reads TGCGCCAGCAGCCCTCGGACAGGGGGACACACCGGGGAGCTGTTTTTT. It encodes CASSPRTGGHTGELFF.

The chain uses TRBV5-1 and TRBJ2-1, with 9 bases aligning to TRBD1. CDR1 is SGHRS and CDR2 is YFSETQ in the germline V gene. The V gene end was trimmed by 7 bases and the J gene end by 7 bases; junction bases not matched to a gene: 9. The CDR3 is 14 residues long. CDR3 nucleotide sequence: TGCGCCAGCGTGGGACAGGGTTCCGTAAATGAGCAGTTCTTC. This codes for CASVGQGSVNEQFF. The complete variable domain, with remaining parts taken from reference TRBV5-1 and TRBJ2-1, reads KAGVTQTPRYLIKTRGQQVTLSCSPISGHRSVSWYQQTPGQGLQFLFEYFSETQRNKGNFPGRFSGRQFSNSRSEMNVSTLELGDSALYLCASVGQGSVNEQFFGPGTRLTVL.